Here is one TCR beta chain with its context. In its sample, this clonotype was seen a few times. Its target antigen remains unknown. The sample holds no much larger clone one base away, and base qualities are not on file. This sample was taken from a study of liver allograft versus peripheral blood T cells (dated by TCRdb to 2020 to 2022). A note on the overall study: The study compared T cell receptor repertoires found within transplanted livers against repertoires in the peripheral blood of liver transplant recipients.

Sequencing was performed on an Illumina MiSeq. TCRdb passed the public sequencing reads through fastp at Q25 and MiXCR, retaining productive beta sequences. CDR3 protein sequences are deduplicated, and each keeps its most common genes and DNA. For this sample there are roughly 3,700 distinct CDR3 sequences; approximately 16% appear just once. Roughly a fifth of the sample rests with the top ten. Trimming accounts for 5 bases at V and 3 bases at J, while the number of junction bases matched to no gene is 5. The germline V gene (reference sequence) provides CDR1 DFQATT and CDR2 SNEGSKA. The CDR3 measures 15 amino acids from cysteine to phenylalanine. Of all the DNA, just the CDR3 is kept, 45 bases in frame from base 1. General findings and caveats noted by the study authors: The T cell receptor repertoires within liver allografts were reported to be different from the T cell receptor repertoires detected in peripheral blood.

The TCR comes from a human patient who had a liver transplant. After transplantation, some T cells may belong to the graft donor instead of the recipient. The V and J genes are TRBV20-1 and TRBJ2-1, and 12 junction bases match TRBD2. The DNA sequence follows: TGCAGTGCTGCCCGGACTAGCGGGGTCTACAATGAGCAGTTCTTC. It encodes CSAARTSGVYNEQFF.